The 32 T cell receptor beta chains presented below share a single source sample, sequenced in a study of CD4+ T cells in melanoma. Sequencing used immunoSEQ multiplex PCR; TCRdb keeps in-frame clones, though not all of them. In the table there are 15,000 to 20,000 clones, over 75% of which are singletons. Sequencing was done on a sample of cells from a culture (not recorded whether cultured in vitro). Receptors originate from a human donor with melanoma.

This clone was counted between two and nine times. The genes are TRBV6-1 and TRBJ2-3; a possible D gene is TRBD2 (5 bases). CDR1 MNHNS and CDR2 SASEGT come from the germline V gene. The CDR3 consists of 13 residues. V dropped 8 bases and J dropped 2 bases, with 11 bases sitting between them. The CDR3 nucleotides read TGTGCCAGCCCGGGGATAAACACAGATACGCAGTATTTT. Its translation: CASPGINTDTQYF.

This clone was seen a handful of times. J is TRBJ1-5 and V is TRBV11-2, with TRBD1 as a possible D gene (5 bases). Trimming cost V 5 bases and J 4 bases, with 15 bases left between them. This CDR3 region has 15 residues. Germline V gives CDR1 SGHAT, CDR2 FQNNGV. CDR3 bases: TGTGCCAGCAGCGTGAATAGTGGGGGGAATCAGCCCCAGCATTTT. Amino acids: CASSVNSGGNQPQHF.

The V and J genes are TRBV10-2 and TRBJ2-2, with no clear D. V lost 4 bases, J lost 6 bases, and 18 bases lay in between. In germline, CDR1 is WSHSY, CDR2 SAAADI. The CDR3 has 16 residues. This CDR3 reads CASSGVISSAAGELFF. In nucleotides, the CDR3 is TGCGCCAGCAGTGGGGTAATCAGTTCGGCGGCCGGGGAGCTGTTTTTT.

The V and J genes are TRBV21-1 and TRBJ1-4; the DNA was not used to check the table's D call, TRBD1. TRBV21-1 is described as a pseudogene. This CDR3 spans 16 amino acids. The CDR3 region is CASSDVGQGGSEKLFF. The DNA of the CDR3 is TGTGCCAGCAGCGACGTTGGACAGGGAGGTAGTGAAAAACTGTTTTTT.

V usage is TRBV19 and J usage is TRBJ1-5; 7 nucleotides agree with TRBD1. The CDR3 has 15 amino acids. Germline CDR1 reads LNHDA; CDR2 reads SQIVND (reference sequence). J was trimmed by 0 bases and V by 9 bases; bases with no gene match: 8. CDR3 DNA sequence: TGTGCCAGCCGGGACAGCCATTATAGCAATCAGCCCCAGCATTTT. It specifies CASRDSHYSNQPQHF. Complete variable domain (other parts from reference TRBV19 and TRBJ1-5): DGGITQSPKYLFRKEGQNVTLSCEQNLNHDAMYWYRQDPGQGLRLIYYSQIVNDFQKGDIAEGYSVSREKKESFPLTVTSAQKNPTAFYLCASRDSHYSNQPQHFGDGTRLSIL.

The chain links TRBV2 to TRBJ2-1, with a possible D match to TRBD2 (5 bases). V was cut by 6 bases and J by 0 bases, with 18 bases left in between. Germline CDR1 reads SNHLY; CDR2 reads FYNNEI. The CDR3 sequence is 17 residues long. The CDR3 DNA reads TGTGCCAGCAGAAGGTGGAGCGGCGCTCGCTCCTACAATGAGCAGTTCTTC. Translated: CASRRWSGARSYNEQFF. The variable domain in full, completed from reference TRBV2 and TRBJ2-1, reads EPEVTQTPSHQVTQMGQEVILRCVPISNHLYFYWYRQILGQKVEFLVSFYNNEISEKSEIFDDQFSVERPDGSNFTLKIRSTKLEDSAMYFCASRRWSGARSYNEQFFGPGTRLTVL.

This chain joins TRBV27 and TRBJ2-7; no reliable D call. The CDR3 has 14 amino acids. Trimming took 5 bases from V and 3 from J, leaving 14 bases between them. The germline CDR1 and CDR2 sequences are MNHEY and SMNVEV (reference sequence). The CDR3 nucleotides are TGTGCCAGCAGTCCCAGAGGACGGAGCTACGAGCAGTACTTC. Translating it yields CASSPRGRSYEQYF.

V is TRBV18 and J is TRBJ1-1; D uncertain. The CDR3 loop spans 14 amino acids. V was shortened by 3 bases and J by 3 bases, with 11 bases between the two germline ends. Germline V gene data show CDR1 as KGHSH and CDR2 as LQKENI. As DNA, the CDR3 is TGTGCCAGCTCACCGCGGACGGATGACACTGAAGCTTTCTTT. It is translated as CASSPRTDDTEAFF.

This sequence joins TRBV10-2 and TRBJ2-5, with 7 nucleotides matching TRBD1. The CDR3 contains 13 residues. Germline assignment: CDR1 WSHSY and CDR2 SAAADI. V dropped 6 bases and J dropped 2; count of bases not matched to a gene: 3. This CDR3 is CASSKDRQETQYF. CDR3 DNA: TGCGCCAGCAGCAAGGACAGGCAAGAGACCCAGTACTTC.

This clone came up a few times. This sequence joins TRBV19 and TRBJ2-3, with D uncertain. Trimming removed 3 bases from V and 2 bases from J, with 3 bases in between. Germline CDR1 reads LNHDA; CDR2 reads SQIVND (reference sequence). The CDR3 covers 12 residues. CDR3 protein: CASSINTDTQYF. The DNA of the CDR3 is TGTGCCAGTAGTATCAACACAGATACGCAGTATTTT.

The chain recombines TRBV11-3 with TRBJ2-7; D is perhaps TRBD2 (6 bases). The germline gives CDR1 SGHNT, CDR2 YENEEA. The CDR3 is 14 residues long. The V end was cut by 2 bases, the J end by 1 base, with 9 bases between. The CDR3 DNA is TGTGCCAGCAGCTTATCGGGGGTTTCCTACGAGCAGTACTTC. This translates into CASSLSGVSYEQYF.

The chain couples TRBV7-8 to TRBJ1-1; no clear D. Trimming stripped 2 bases from V and 3 bases from J, with 7 bases between. The CDR3 sequence is 13 residues long. Looked up from germline, CDR1 is SGHVS and CDR2 is FQNEAQ. In DNA, the CDR3 is TGTGCCAGCAGCTTAATAATCGACACTGAAGCTTTCTTT. Translation: CASSLIIDTEAFF.

The chain has TRBV5-6 and TRBJ1-1; no clear D gene. With 2 bases removed from V and 1 base from J, the gap between germline ends came to 3 bases. The CDR3 runs to 12 residues. Per germline, CDR1 SGHDT and CDR2 YYEEEE. The CDR3 sequence is CASSFSNTEAFF. The CDR3 nucleotides are TGTGCCAGCAGCTTTTCGAACACTGAAGCTTTCTTT.

This chain connects TRBV5-6 to TRBJ1-2; D is unclear. CDR3 length: 13 residues. The V end lost 1 base, the J end lost 8 bases, and 12 bases lay between the germline ends. From germline, CDR1 is SGHDT and CDR2 YYEEEE. The CDR3: CASSLLVTGGYTF. CDR3 coding DNA: TGTGCCAGCAGCTTGCTAGTTACGGGGGGCTACACCTTC.

The gene calls are TRBV9 and TRBJ2-3, with TRBD2 identical over 14 bases. This CDR3 contains 19 residues. CDR1 is SGDLS, CDR2 YYNGEE, per germline. V was clipped by 3 bases and J by 4 bases; unmatched bases: 13. The CDR3 DNA sequence: TGTGCCAGCAGCGCCGAGCTCCGCGGGACTAGCGGGGGTCCAGATACGCAGTATTTT. Residues: CASSAELRGTSGGPDTQYF.

The J gene is TRBJ2-2, the V gene TRBV7-2; D is ambiguous. V lost 3 bases, J lost 2 bases, and 7 bases lay in between. There are 14 residues in the CDR3. From germline, CDR1 is SGHTA and CDR2 FQGNSA. The CDR3 loop is CASSFGSNTGELFF. For the CDR3, the DNA is TGTGCCAGCAGCTTTGGTAGTAACACCGGGGAGCTGTTTTTT. The variable domain in full, completed from reference TRBV7-2 and TRBJ2-2, reads GAGVSQSPSNKVTEKGKDVELRCDPISGHTALYWYRQSLGQGLEFLIYFQGNSAPDKSGLPSDRFSAERTGGSVSTLTIQRTQQEDSAVYLCASSFGSNTGELFFGEGSRLTVL.

The chain employs TRBV5-1 and TRBJ2-5, with 7 bases identical to TRBD1. The CDR3 spans 14 residues. Germline V CDR1 and CDR2: SGHRS, YFSETQ. The J segment lost 0 bases and the V segment lost 6 bases, leaving 5 bases of the junction unmatched. The CDR3 loop is CASNFGQDQETQYF. The CDR3 DNA follows: TGCGCCAGCAATTTTGGACAGGACCAAGAGACCCAGTACTTC. Based on the CDR3 plus reference TRBV5-1 and TRBJ2-5, the full variable domain is KAGVTQTPRYLIKTRGQQVTLSCSPISGHRSVSWYQQTPGQGLQFLFEYFSETQRNKGNFPGRFSGRQFSNSRSEMNVSTLELGDSALYLCASNFGQDQETQYFGPGTRLLVL.

The chain links TRBV6-1 to TRBJ2-7, with TRBD1 identical over 11 bases. CDR1 is MNHNS, CDR2 SASEGT, per germline. This CDR3 has 15 residues. Unmatched junction bases numbered 7, after V lost 7 bases and J lost 2 bases. CDR3 in amino acids: CASNLSGQGAYEQYF. The CDR3 coding sequence is TGTGCCAGCAATTTATCGGGACAGGGGGCCTACGAGCAGTACTTC.

This clone was observed a handful of times. The V and J genes are TRBV6-1 and TRBJ1-2; D is unresolved. Germline V gives CDR1 MNHNS, CDR2 SASEGT. The CDR3 is 13 amino acids. CDR3 DNA: TGTGGTACTGGAGGTAGCACTAACTATGGCTACACCTTC. Amino acid sequence: CGTGGSTNYGYTF.

This chain links TRBV5-6 with TRBJ2-7; D is possibly TRBD2 (5 bases). The V and J ends lost 1 base and 0 bases respectively, with 17 bases between them. Germline V CDR1 and CDR2: SGHDT, YYEEEE. The CDR3 consists of 17 residues. The CDR3 is CASSLSVAGRGSYEQYF. The CDR3 DNA follows: TGTGCCAGCAGCTTGTCAGTCGCAGGACGGGGCTCCTACGAGCAGTACTTC.

The chain couples TRBV5-1 to TRBJ2-2; D ambiguous. Trimming pared 0 bases from V and 4 bases from J, leaving 10 bases between. Germline loops: CDR1 SGHRS, CDR2 YFSETQ. The CDR3 length is 15 residues. The CDR3 protein is CASSLDFILTGELFF. Here the CDR3 DNA reads TGCGCCAGCAGCTTGGATTTTATTCTCACCGGGGAGCTGTTTTTT.

This clone was counted a single time. The rearrangement links TRBV27 to TRBJ2-3, with TRBD2 identical over 7 bases. J gave up 4 bases and V 6 bases, and 7 bases lay outside the gene matches. The CDR3 has 14 amino acids. Germline loops: CDR1 MNHEY, CDR2 SMNVEV (reference sequence). CDR3 DNA: TGTGCCAGCAGGCGGGGGACCCTCGCAGATACGCAGTATTTT. Its translation is CASRRGTLADTQYF.

V is TRBV5-1 and J is TRBJ1-1; D is unresolved. Germline lookup yields CDR1 SGHRS and CDR2 YFSETQ. Trimming removed 0 bases from V and 1 base from J, with 4 bases in between. The CDR3 totals 13 residues. DNA of the CDR3: TGCGCCAGCAGCTTGGCCGCGAACACTGAAGCTTTCTTT. Protein sequence: CASSLAANTEAFF. The variable domain in full, completed from reference TRBV5-1 and TRBJ1-1, reads KAGVTQTPRYLIKTRGQQVTLSCSPISGHRSVSWYQQTPGQGLQFLFEYFSETQRNKGNFPGRFSGRQFSNSRSEMNVSTLELGDSALYLCASSLAANTEAFFGQGTRLTVV.

This sequence joins TRBV7-2 and TRBJ2-1, with 11 bases that match TRBD2. The ends lost 5 bases at V and 4 bases at J; junction bases unmatched: 4. CDR3 length equals 15 residues. Looked up from germline, CDR1 is SGHTA and CDR2 is FQGNSA. CDR3 coding DNA: TGTGCCAGCAGCAACCCTAGCGGGGGGTACAATGAGCAGTTCTTC. It translates to CASSNPSGGYNEQFF.

The V call is TRBV7-9, the J call TRBJ2-5, with a weak D call TRBD2 (5 bases). Trimming removed 6 bases from V and 4 bases from J, with 18 bases in between. The germline V gene encodes CDR1 SEHNR and CDR2 FQNEAQ (reference sequence). This CDR3 is built from 15 residues. The DNA for the CDR3 is TGTGCCAGCAGGGAAGGACGGATAGCGAGAGAGACCCAGTACTTC. Residues: CASREGRIARETQYF.

V gene TRBV27 combines with J gene TRBJ1-4; D possibly corresponds to TRBD1 (5 bases). The V gene lost 5 bases and the J gene lost 5 bases, with 21 bases spanning the gap. Germline values: CDR1 MNHEY, CDR2 SMNVEV (reference sequence). This CDR3 has 17 amino acids. This CDR3 is CASSARTTGRLNEKLFF. The CDR3, as DNA: TGTGCCAGCAGTGCCCGGACCACGGGACGGTTAAATGAAAAACTGTTTTTT.

This clone turned up a few times. The chain combines TRBV11-2 with TRBJ2-3; maybe TRBD2 (6 bases). V lost 6 bases and J 11 bases, leaving 12 bases between the germline ends. CDR1 is SGHAT, CDR2 FQNNGV, per germline. This CDR3 comprises 11 residues. The CDR3 bases are TGTGCCAGCAGGGGGGGACCTGAGCAGTATTTT. It is translated as CASRGGPEQYF. The full variable domain, its missing parts supplied by reference TRBV11-2 and TRBJ2-3, is EAGVAQSPRYKIIEKRQSVAFWCNPISGHATLYWYQQILGQGPKLLIQFQNNGVVDDSQLPKDRFSAERLKGVDSTLKIQPAKLEDSAVYLCASRGGPEQYFGPGTRLTVL.

The CDR3 sequence is CASSRRGDGYTF. CDR3 nucleotides: TGTGCCAGCAGCCGCAGAGGGGATGGCTACACCTTC. The chain links TRBV9 to TRBJ1-2; tentatively, D is TRBD1 (5 bases). This CDR3 contains 12 residues. From germline, CDR1 is SGDLS and CDR2 YYNGEE. Trimming removed 4 bases at V and 6 bases at J, with 10 bases between.

The chain employs TRBV9 and TRBJ1-4; D is perhaps TRBD1 (6 bases). Germline CDR1 SGDLS, CDR2 YYNGEE. V was pared by 0 bases and J by 8 bases, with 14 bases between. The CDR3 totals 15 residues. The CDR3 DNA reads as TGTGCCAGCAGCGTAGCTTGGGGGCTGGGGGAAAAACTGTTTTTT. This encodes CASSVAWGLGEKLFF.

CDR3 sequence (DNA): TGTGCCAGCAGCAGTCCACGGGACGGGGGAAACACCATATATTTT. Its translation is CASSSPRDGGNTIYF. The chain uses TRBV7-9 and TRBJ1-3; tentatively, D is TRBD1 (5 bases). There are 15 residues in the CDR3. V lost 5 bases and J lost 4, with 15 bases in between. The germline V gene has CDR1 SEHNR and CDR2 FQNEAQ (reference sequence).

V gene TRBV7-8 combines with J gene TRBJ1-1; the match to TRBD1 covers 7 bases. Germline V gene sequence: CDR1 SGHVS, CDR2 FQNEAQ. J lost 4 bases, V lost 0 bases, and 11 bases had no gene match. This CDR3 comprises 17 residues. The CDR3 region is CASSLALWQGVVTEAFF. The DNA of the CDR3 is TGTGCCAGCAGCTTAGCGCTTTGGCAGGGGGTTGTCACTGAAGCTTTCTTT.

The rearrangement links TRBV7-6 to TRBJ1-3, with D perhaps TRBD1 (5 bases). The germline V gene has CDR1 SGHVS and CDR2 FNYEAQ. Trimming took 5 bases from V and 3 from J, leaving 17 bases between them. CDR3 size: 16 residues. The CDR3 sequence: CASSPEEGRDGNTIYF. In nucleotides, the CDR3 is TGTGCCAGCAGCCCAGAAGAGGGGCGGGATGGAAACACCATATATTTT.